The clone carrying this T cell receptor beta chain was picked up many times. Antigen specificity is unknown. In making TCR beta libraries, quantitative 5'-RACE with molecular barcodes was used. TCRdb recomputed calls from the 5' RACE reads with MiXCR, one row per CDR3 protein. The data show approximately 42,000 distinct CDR3 sequences, with 4% seen just once and around 3.6% held by the top ten. J was trimmed by 3 bases and V by 1 base; bases with no gene match: 0. CDR3 size: 14 residues. Germline V gene lookup returns CDR1 SGDLS and CDR2 YYNGEE. These data come from a study of CD8 T cells in ankylosing spondylitis. Study-wide results and caveats: Clones linked to disease were reported to show significant enrichment in matched ankylosing spondylitis synovial fluid. Earlier work had already found some motif variants in reactive arthritis synovial fluid and blood.

The source material was blood, either unsorted or a sorted T cell fraction (not recorded which). The receptor's source is a female donor with ankylosing spondylitis or in good health (not recorded which). This chain connects TRBV9 to TRBJ2-3; 9 positions match TRBD2. CDR3: CASSVTSGTDTQYF. As DNA, the CDR3 is TGTGCCAGCAGCGTAACTAGCGGGACAGATACGCAGTATTTT.